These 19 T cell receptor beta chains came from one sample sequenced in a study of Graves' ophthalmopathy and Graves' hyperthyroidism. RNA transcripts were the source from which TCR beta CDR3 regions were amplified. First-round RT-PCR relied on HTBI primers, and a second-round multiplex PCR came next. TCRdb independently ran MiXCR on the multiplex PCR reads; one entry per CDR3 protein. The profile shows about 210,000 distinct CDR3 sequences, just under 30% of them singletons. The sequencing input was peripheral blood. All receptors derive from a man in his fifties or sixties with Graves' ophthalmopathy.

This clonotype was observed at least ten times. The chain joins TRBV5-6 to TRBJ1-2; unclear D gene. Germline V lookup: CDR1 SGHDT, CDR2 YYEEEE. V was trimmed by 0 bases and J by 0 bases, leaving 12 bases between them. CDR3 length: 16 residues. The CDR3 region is CASSLERAQANYGYTF. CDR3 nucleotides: TGTGCCAGCAGCTTGGAGAGGGCGCAAGCTAACTATGGCTACACCTTC.

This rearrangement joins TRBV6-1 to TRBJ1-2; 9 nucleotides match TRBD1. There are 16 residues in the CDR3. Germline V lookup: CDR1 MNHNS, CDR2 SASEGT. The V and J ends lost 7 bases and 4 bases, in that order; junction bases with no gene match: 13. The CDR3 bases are TGTGCCAGCACTCTAGGAGGGACAGGGAGCGGCTATGGCTACACCTTC. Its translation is CASTLGGTGSGYGYTF.

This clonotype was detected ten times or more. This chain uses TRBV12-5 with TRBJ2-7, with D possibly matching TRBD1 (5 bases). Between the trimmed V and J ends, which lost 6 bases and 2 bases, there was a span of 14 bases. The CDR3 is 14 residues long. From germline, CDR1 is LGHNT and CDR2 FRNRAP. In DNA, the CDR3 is TGTGCTAGTGGCCGCGACAGTAATACCTACGAGCAGTACTTC. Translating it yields CASGRDSNTYEQYF.

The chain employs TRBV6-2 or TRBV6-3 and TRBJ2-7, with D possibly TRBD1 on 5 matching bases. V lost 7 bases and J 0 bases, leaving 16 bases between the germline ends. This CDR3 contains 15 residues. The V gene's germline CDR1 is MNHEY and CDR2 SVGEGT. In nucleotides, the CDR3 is TGTGCCAGCATCTTGACAGCGCACAGCTCCTACGAGCAGTACTTC. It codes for CASILTAHSSYEQYF.

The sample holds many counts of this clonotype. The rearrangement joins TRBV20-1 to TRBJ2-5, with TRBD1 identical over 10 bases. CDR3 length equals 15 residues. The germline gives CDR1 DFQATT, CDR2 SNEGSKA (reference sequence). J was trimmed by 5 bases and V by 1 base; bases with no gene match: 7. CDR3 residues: CSARVGTGVRETQYF. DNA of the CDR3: TGCAGTGCTAGAGTTGGGACAGGGGTCAGGGAGACCCAGTACTTC.

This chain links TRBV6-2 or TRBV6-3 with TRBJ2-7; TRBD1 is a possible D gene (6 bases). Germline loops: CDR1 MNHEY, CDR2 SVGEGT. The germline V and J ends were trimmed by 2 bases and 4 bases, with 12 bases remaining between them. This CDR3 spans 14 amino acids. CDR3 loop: CASSYRGSGYEQYF. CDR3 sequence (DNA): TGTGCCAGCAGTTACAGGGGGAGCGGTTACGAGCAGTACTTC.

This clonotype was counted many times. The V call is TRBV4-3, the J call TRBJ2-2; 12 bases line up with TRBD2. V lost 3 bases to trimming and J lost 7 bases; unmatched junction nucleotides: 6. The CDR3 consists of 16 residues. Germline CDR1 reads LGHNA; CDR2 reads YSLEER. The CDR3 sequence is CASSHRLAGDGGELFF. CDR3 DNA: TGCGCCAGCAGCCATAGACTAGCGGGAGATGGCGGGGAGCTGTTTTTT.

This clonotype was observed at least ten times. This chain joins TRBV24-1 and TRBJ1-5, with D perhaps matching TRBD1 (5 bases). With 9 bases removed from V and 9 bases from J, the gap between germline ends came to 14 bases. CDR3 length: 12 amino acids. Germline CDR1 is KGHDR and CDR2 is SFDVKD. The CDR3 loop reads CATRDSTGPQHF. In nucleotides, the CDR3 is TGTGCCACCCGGGACTCGACCGGGCCCCAGCATTTT.

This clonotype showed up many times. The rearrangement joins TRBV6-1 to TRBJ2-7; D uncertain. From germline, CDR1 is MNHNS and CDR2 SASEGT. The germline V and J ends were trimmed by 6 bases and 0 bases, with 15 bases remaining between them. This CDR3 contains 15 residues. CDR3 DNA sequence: TGTGCCAGCAGGCATTATGACGAGGACTCCTACGAGCAGTACTTC. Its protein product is CASRHYDEDSYEQYF.

In DNA form, the CDR3 reads TGTGCCAGCAGTTACTCTGGGGCGCGGTATCCCCAGTACTTC. Its protein product is CASSYSGARYPQYF. This rearrangement joins TRBV6-2 or TRBV6-3 to TRBJ2-5; D perhaps matches TRBD1 (5 bases). The CDR3 has 14 amino acids. Germline CDR1 reads MNHEY; CDR2 reads SVGEGT. Trimming took off 0 bases at V and 9 bases at J, with 14 bases between the two ends.

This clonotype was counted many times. Here the CDR3 reads CAISGGTAYGYTF. As DNA, the CDR3 is TGTGCCATCAGTGGAGGGACAGCTTATGGCTACACCTTC. This rearrangement joins TRBV10-3 to TRBJ1-2, with TRBD1 matching over 7 bases. The CDR3 contains 13 residues. V dropped 4 bases and J dropped 5; count of bases not matched to a gene: 4. The germline V gene has CDR1 ENHRY and CDR2 SYGVKD.

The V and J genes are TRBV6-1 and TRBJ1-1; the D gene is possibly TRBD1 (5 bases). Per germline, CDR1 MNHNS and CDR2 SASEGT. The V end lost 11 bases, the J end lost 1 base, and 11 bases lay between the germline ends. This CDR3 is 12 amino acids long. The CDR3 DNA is TGTGCCGCGGGGCGGACGAACACTGAAGCTTTCTTT. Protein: CAAGRTNTEAFF.

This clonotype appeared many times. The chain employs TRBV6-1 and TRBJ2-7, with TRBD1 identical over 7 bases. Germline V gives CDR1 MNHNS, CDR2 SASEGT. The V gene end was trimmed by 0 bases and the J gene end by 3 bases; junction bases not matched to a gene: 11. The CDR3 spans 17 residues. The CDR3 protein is CASSEASLTGMFYEQYF. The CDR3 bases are TGTGCCAGCAGTGAAGCGTCCTTGACAGGGATGTTCTACGAGCAGTACTTC.

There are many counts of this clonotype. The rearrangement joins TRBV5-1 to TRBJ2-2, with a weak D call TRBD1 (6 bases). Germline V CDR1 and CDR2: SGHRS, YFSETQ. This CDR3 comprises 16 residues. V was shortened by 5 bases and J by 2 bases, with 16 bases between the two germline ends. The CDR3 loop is CASRLGQLPNTGELFF. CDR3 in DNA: TGCGCCAGCAGGTTAGGACAGCTCCCCAACACCGGGGAGCTGTTTTTT.

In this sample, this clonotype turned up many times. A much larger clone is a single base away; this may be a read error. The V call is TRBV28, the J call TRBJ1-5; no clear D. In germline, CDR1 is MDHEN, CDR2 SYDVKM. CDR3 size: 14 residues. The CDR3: CASKMGHSNQPRHF. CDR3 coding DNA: TGTGCCAGCAAAATGGGTCATAGCAATCAGCCCCGGCATTTT.

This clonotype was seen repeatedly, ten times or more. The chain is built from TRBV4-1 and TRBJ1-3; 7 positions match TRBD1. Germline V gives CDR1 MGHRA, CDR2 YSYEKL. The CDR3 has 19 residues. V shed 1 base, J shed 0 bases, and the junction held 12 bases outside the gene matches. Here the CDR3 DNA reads TGCGCCAGCAGCCAAGGGGGCAAGGAGGGGGCCAGCTCTGGAAACACCATATATTTT. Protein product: CASSQGGKEGASSGNTIYF.

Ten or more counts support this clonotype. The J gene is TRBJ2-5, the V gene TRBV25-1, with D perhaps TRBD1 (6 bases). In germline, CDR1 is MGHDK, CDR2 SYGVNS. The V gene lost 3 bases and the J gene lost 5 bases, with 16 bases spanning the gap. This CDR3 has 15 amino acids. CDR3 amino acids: CASSEATGRRETQYF. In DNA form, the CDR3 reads TGTGCCAGCAGTGAGGCAACAGGGCGAAGGGAGACCCAGTACTTC.

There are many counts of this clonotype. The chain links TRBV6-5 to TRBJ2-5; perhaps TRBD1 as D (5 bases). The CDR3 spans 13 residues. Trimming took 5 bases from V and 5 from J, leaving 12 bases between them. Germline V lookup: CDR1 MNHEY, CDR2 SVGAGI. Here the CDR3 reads CASSRQIKETQYF. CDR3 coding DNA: TGTGCCAGCAGTCGACAGATTAAGGAGACCCAGTACTTC.

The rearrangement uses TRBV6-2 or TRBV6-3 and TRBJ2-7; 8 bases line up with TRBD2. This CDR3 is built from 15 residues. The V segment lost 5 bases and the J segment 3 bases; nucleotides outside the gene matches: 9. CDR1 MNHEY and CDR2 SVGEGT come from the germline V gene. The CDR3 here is CASSDLGTSGYEQYF. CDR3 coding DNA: TGTGCCAGCAGTGATCTCGGAACTAGCGGCTACGAGCAGTACTTC.